This T cell receptor (beta chain) originates from a study of early T cells in non-severe SARS-CoV-2 infection. Background on the study: Bulk RNA from unsorted whole blood was sequenced; chains were unpaired. Study observations and caveats: In VDJdb matching, anti-spike CD8 responses were favored while private and CD4 specificities went missing.

This clonotype showed up just a few times. The antigen is not known. Separate cDNA molecules each had unique molecular identifiers attached to them. TCRdb re-derived calls from the 5' RACE reads in MiXCR, one entry per CDR3 protein. In the table there are more than 65,000 distinct CDR3 sequences, 13% of which are singletons. The origin of this receptor is an adult who was a healthcare worker with PCR-confirmed SARS-CoV-2 infection or an uninfected control (not recorded which). Sequencing was carried out using whole blood.

CDR3 sequence (DNA): TGTGCCAGCAGCCAAGATCCCACTAGCGGGATCGGCGAGCAGTACTTC. Amino acids: CASSQDPTSGIGEQYF. J is TRBJ2-7 and V is TRBV3-1, with 10 bases aligning to TRBD2. Germline CDR1 is LGHDT and CDR2 is YNNKEL (reference sequence). This CDR3 has 16 residues. The V gene end was trimmed by 0 bases and the J gene end by 6 bases; junction bases not matched to a gene: 8.